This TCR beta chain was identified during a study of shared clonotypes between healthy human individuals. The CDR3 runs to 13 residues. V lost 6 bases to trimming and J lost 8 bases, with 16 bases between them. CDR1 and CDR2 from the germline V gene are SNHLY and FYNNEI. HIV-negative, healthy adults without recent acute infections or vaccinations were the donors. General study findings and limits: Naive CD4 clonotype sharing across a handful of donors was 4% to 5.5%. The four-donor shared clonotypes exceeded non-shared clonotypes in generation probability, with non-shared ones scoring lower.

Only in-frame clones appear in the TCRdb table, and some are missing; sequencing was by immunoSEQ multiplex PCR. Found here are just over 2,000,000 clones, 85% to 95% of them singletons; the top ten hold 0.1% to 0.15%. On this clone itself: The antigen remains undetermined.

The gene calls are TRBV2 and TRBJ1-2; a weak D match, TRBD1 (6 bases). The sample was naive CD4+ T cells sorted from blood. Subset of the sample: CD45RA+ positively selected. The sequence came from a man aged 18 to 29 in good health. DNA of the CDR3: TGTGCCAGCAGCTCCGGGACACTCGGGGGCTACACCTTC. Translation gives CASSSGTLGGYTF.